The clone carrying this T cell receptor beta chain came up many times. Its antigen is still unknown. If no ophthalmopathy progression occurred within 18 months, Graves' hyperthyroidism was stable. RNA transcripts were the template for amplifying TCR beta CDR3 regions. The HTBI primer set was used in a first-round RT-PCR of the TCR CDR3. TCRdb reanalysed the multiplex PCR reads using MiXCR and keeps one entry per CDR3 protein. The profile shows 450,000 to 600,000 distinct CDR3 sequences, around 15% of them singletons. Germline V gene lookup returns CDR1 MGHRA and CDR2 YSYEKL. This CDR3 spans 14 amino acids. V was cut by 1 base and J by 4 bases, with 10 bases left in between. This entry belongs to a study of T cells in Graves' hyperthyroidism and ophthalmopathy. For the study at large: Peripheral blood was collected at initial diagnosis, before any treatment. Points from the study as a whole: Most thyroid clonotypes that were expanded above 0.001 also turned up in blood.

The sample consisted of blood. V usage is TRBV4-1 and J usage is TRBJ2-5; D uncertain. This clonotype originated in a woman between 40 and 55 years old with Graves' hyperthyroidism. Here the CDR3 DNA reads TGCGCCAGCAGCCAAGGTGCGCGGACAGAGACCCAGTACTTC. Translation gives CASSQGARTETQYF.